This T cell receptor beta chain was retrieved from a study of cytomegalovirus exposure and HLA in healthy donors listed by TCRdb under 2017. General notes on the study: According to an earlier analysis of a few hundred of the donors, 150 million to 200 million T cells yielded roughly 110 million unique TCR beta sequences and about 280 Gb of sequence data. Approximately 310 gigabases of sequencing data and 91 million or so unique TCR sequences made up an early release that covered around 640 HLA-typed donors. Of the 398 genotyped donors, 75% to 85% were placed in the genetic ancestry cluster associated with self-reported Caucasian donors. The study aimed to test whether signatures of past pathogen exposure could be identified by cataloging public T cell receptors. The T cell repertoires of around 730 subjects were profiled by immunosequencing and related to cytomegalovirus serostatus. Besides the first cohort of around 670 subjects, a separate validation cohort made up of around 120 different subjects was used. To predict cytomegalovirus infection status, the study combined high-throughput TCR immunosequencing, statistical association of individual TCRs with disease status, and machine learning. To study patterns of TCR occurrence, a later analysis re-analyzed previously published TCR beta repertoires from 600 to 750 donors and added high-resolution HLA genotyping. Rather than using new phenotypic data, the later analysis identified candidate immune exposures from TCR beta sequences and from how often those sequences occurred across donors. In an earlier analysis of more than 550 of the donors, high-throughput TCR beta sequencing was used to judge whether each TCR beta V gene segment behaved as functional or pseudogenic. Donor age, sex, ethnicity and CMV serostatus were compiled together with the repertoire data. In a later genetic analysis, genome-wide SNP genotypes for about 60% of the 666 donors were used, and that subset was treated as a discovery cohort. Every repertoire in the discovery cohort had been generated on one and the same sequencing platform. Both class I and class II loci were covered by HLA typing, at four-digit resolution. The number of donors typed differed by locus, with 629-630 for A, B, C, DRB1 and DQB1, around 520 for DQA1, under 610 for DPA1, and approximately 470 for DPB1. Because of strong linkage in the cohort, roughly five DR-DQ haplotypes were treated as single units for association and clustering. Among about 410 genotyped donors of the cohort, an average of around 240,000 unique TCR beta nucleotide sequences was sequenced per donor, of which about 18% were non-productive. Summary of the overall study and its limitations: A later analysis found that HLA-associated TCR beta chains were more clonally expanded and had lower generation probabilities than equally common non-associated chains. A later analysis found that most CMV-associated TCR beta chains appeared HLA-restricted, with HLA associations seemingly driven largely by CMV exposure. The cohort was sequenced for TCR beta chains only, and without alpha or paired-chain data the features that could be detected were limited. In an earlier analysis of about 550 of the donors, most TCR beta V segments were observed in productive rearrangements about 87% or about 30% of the time, broadly matching IMGT annotations. A later genetic analysis reported fewer N-insertions in productive TCRs among donors in an Asian-associated ancestry cluster than the approximately 700-donor mean. When HLA alleles, especially DR and DQ, strongly co-occurred, attributing TCR associations to individual alleles was difficult. In both the original and validation cohorts, the classifier was reported to diagnose cytomegalovirus status with high specificity and sensitivity. A later genetic analysis associated a missense DCLRE1C variant with V-gene and J-gene trimming of TCR beta chains, and an independent cohort replicated the association. A further reported finding was that TCR beta sequences accurately predicted the HLA-A and HLA-B alleles for most subjects in the first cohort. Linkage disequilibrium might explain the correlated functional status among segregating V segments, but an unknown experimental factor could not be ruled out. Across donors, most TCR sequences were observed very rarely, whereas some public TCRs were present in many individuals. A later analysis found that TCR association rates varied across HLA loci, with DRB1 alleles showing the most associated TCRs and HLA-C alleles the fewest. The presence/absence analyses assumed that sequencing depth was roughly uniform across donors, and that assumption may not be true. Because HLA typing was unavailable for some donors at each locus, only the typed subset was used in association tests. Immune exposure information for the cohort was limited to CMV serostatus. Over 15 rarely observed V segments, including chromosome 9 orphons, were excluded from the earlier analysis of several hundred of the donors because counts were too low. Because the 87-base-pair reads could not distinguish some IMGT-functional V segments, including TRBV6-2 and TRBV6-3, those segments were excluded. A later analysis associated 17,000 or so TCR beta sequences with specific HLA alleles at a false discovery rate of 0.05. A group of highly shared sequence variants was considered likely to be a technical artifact of the sequencing pipeline. In a later analysis, several top co-occurrence clusters were reported to appear linked to parvovirus B19, influenza, CMV and Epstein-Barr virus. It was suggested by the authors that the approach could potentially be generalized to other disease states and immunological phenotypes. The study listed 150 to 200 TCR beta chains as associated with cytomegalovirus. A few of the identified cytomegalovirus-associated TCR beta chains were confirmed in vitro to be specific for cytomegalovirus antigens.

As for this clone: Its antigen remains undetermined. The input lacks base qualities; no much larger clone sits a single base away.

The library relied on the immunoSEQ multiplex PCR assay. A mixture of 60 forward primers for TCR Vbeta segments and 13 reverse primers for TCR Jbeta segments was used in the multiplex PCR. Amplification of the CDR3 region of rearranged TCR beta genes was performed with a multiplex PCR assay on genomic DNA. Amplified TCR beta libraries were sequenced as 87-base-pair reads on the Illumina HiSeq System. On the authors' methods: A later analysis tallied tens of millions of unique TCR beta chains across the 600 to 700 repertoires, and some 10 million of those chains were shared by two or more donors. Raw reads were error-corrected and collapsed into unique sequences with a nearest-neighbor algorithm that merged closely related sequences to remove PCR and sequencing errors. Alignment of CDR3 sequences to IMGT reference sequences was used to assign V, D and J gene segments. Each retained sequence needed at least a six-nucleotide match to both a V gene segment and a J gene segment. A rearrangement counted as productive if the CDR3 had no stop codons and remained in frame with V and J, and every other rearrangement counted as non-productive. CDR3 was defined according to IMGT convention as the region running from the second conserved V-encoded cysteine to the conserved J-encoded phenylalanine. Sequences without an unambiguous match to a single V gene segment were excluded from the earlier analysis of a few hundred of the donors. An earlier analysis of approximately 590 of the donors called V segments functional above 56.7% productive rearrangements and segregating when the between-donor standard deviation exceeded 5%. To diagnose cytomegalovirus status from the catalog of TCR beta chain sequences, a statistical classification framework was built. In a later analysis, TCR nucleotide sequences were compared against IMGT/GENE-DB human TR gene sequences so that V and J genes could be assigned. A later analysis assigned CDR3 sequences and most-parsimonious VDJ recombination scenarios with the TCRdist pipeline. In a later analysis, every TCR beta chain was defined by the combination of its CDR3 amino acid sequence and its V-gene family, and reads without a unique V-gene family were dropped. As a way to deal with suspected cross-contamination and a sequencing artifact, a later analysis dropped 450 to 600 nucleotide sequences that were highly shared and had low generation probability. In a later analysis, a clonal expansion index for each public chain was calculated from normalized within-repertoire ranks of inferred template counts. In a later analysis, generation probabilities were computed with a VDJ recombination model fitted to out-of-frame rearrangements, and the resulting probabilities were checked against IGoR. In a later analysis, TCR-TCR, TCR-HLA and TCR-CMV co-occurrence was scored with hypergeometric tests, and a repertoire-size bias correction was applied to TCR pairs. False discovery rates were estimated in a later analysis by permuting HLA or CMV assignments 20 times. In a later analysis, co-occurring TCRs were grouped using DBSCAN, and TCRdist sequence similarity was added for clustering within HLA-allele-positive subsets. Repertoires with fewer than 30,000 or more than 120,000 public chains, plus five repertoires with anomalous nucleotide sharing, were excluded from co-occurrence clustering. TCRdb limited this immuneACCESS table to in-frame rearrangements with V and J called. A share of clones is missing; checked studies link under half to unresolved V genes, and the rest is unexplained. That table is the source of V, J and clone size, and D and trimming were worked out from the DNA. The sample table holds some 190,000 clones, of which more than 75% were seen once. Jointly, the top ten make up roughly 13% of the sample.

The cohort was made up of under 800 healthy bone marrow donors. All cohort members were sampled while nominally healthy, although unrecorded immune exposures were likely present. The donor tested CMV seropositive and was one of the 289 seropositive cohort members. A peripheral blood sample was provided by each donor, and peripheral blood mononuclear cells were used for TCR beta sequencing. The Qiagen DNeasy Blood Extraction Kit was used to extract genomic DNA from the blood cell samples. The CDR3, cysteine through phenylalanine, is 16 amino acids long. Only the CDR3 DNA stays, 48 bases, in frame from base 1. Trimming takes 0 bases from V and 2 bases from J, and the germline ends sit 11 bases apart. CDR1 SGHRS and CDR2 YFSETQ are derived from the germline V gene.

The source material was PBMCs. The source is a woman in her twenties or thirties in good health and CMV-seropositive. The rearrangement joined TRBV5-1 to TRBJ2-2; the D segment could be TRBD1, given 5 matching bases. The CDR3 protein: CASSLDSTANTGELFF. The nucleotide sequence is given as TGCGCCAGCAGCTTGGACTCGACAGCAAACACCGGGGAGCTGTTTTTT.